This passage covers 28 T cell receptor beta chains from one sample sequenced in a study of Graves' ophthalmopathy and Graves' hyperthyroidism. The study amplified TCR beta CDR3 regions using RNA transcripts. RT-PCR with HTBI primers came first, then second-round multiplex PCR. Each CDR3 protein is one row after TCRdb ran MiXCR on the multiplex PCR reads. This table holds 650,000 to 900,000 distinct CDR3 sequences, roughly 40% found once. Specimen: peripheral blood. The receptor set was obtained from an adult man with Graves' ophthalmopathy.

The table lists this clonotype with many counts. This chain links TRBV7-2 with TRBJ2-5, with 10 bases matching TRBD2. Per germline, CDR1 SGHTA and CDR2 FQGNSA. The V and J ends lost 3 bases and 2 bases, in that order; junction bases with no gene match: 3. The CDR3 loop spans 15 amino acids. The CDR3 sequence: CASSLVAGGQETQYF. The CDR3 DNA sequence: TGTGCCAGCAGCTTGGTAGCGGGGGGTCAAGAGACCCAGTACTTC.

The chain uses TRBV20-1 and TRBJ1-5; 9 bases line up with TRBD1. The CDR3 is 14 residues long. The V and J ends lost 5 bases and 4 bases, in that order; junction bases with no gene match: 6. CDR1 is DFQATT, CDR2 SNEGSKA, per germline (reference sequence). The CDR3 sequence is CSAGDRVFNQPQHF. The DNA of the CDR3 is TGCAGTGCTGGGGACAGGGTCTTTAATCAGCCCCAGCATTTT.

The V gene is TRBV7-9, the J gene TRBJ2-2, with D possibly being TRBD1 (5 bases). The germline CDR1 and CDR2 sequences are SEHNR and FQNEAQ (reference sequence). The ends were cut back, 4 bases at V and 7 bases at J, with 22 bases in the middle. CDR3 length: 17 amino acids. The CDR3 protein is CASSSTSYGQGGGELFF. The CDR3 bases are TGTGCCAGCAGCTCGACCTCGTACGGGCAGGGTGGCGGGGAGCTGTTTTTT.

This clonotype turned up a few times. The chain carries TRBV10-1 and TRBJ2-7; no firm D call. V gave up 9 bases and J gave up 3 bases, with 9 bases separating them. Germline V lookup: CDR1 WNHNN, CDR2 SYGVQD (reference sequence). The CDR3 length is 11 residues. CDR3 in amino acids: CASITDYEQYF. The CDR3 bases are TGCGCCAGTATCACGGACTACGAGCAGTACTTC.

The chain uses TRBV15 and TRBJ1-5, with 7 bases lining up with TRBD1. The ends lost 4 bases at V and 0 bases at J; junction bases unmatched: 15. CDR3 length: 19 residues. CDR1 LNHNV and CDR2 YYDKDF come from the germline V gene (reference sequence). For the CDR3, the DNA is TGTGCCACCAGCAATTTCAGGGGGAACTGGGGATATAGCAATCAGCCCCAGCATTTT. Amino acid sequence: CATSNFRGNWGYSNQPQHF.

The chain has TRBV9 and TRBJ1-2; D unclear. V lost 4 bases to trimming and J lost 7 bases, with 14 bases between them. This CDR3 is 13 amino acids long. The germline CDR1 and CDR2 sequences are SGDLS and YYNGEE. The CDR3 reads CASSPVRKAGYTF. The CDR3 DNA follows: TGTGCCAGCAGCCCAGTCAGGAAGGCTGGCTACACCTTC.

Here the CDR3 reads CASSLRRGPGEKLFF. CDR3 nucleotide sequence: TGTGCCAGCAGCTTAAGACGGGGCCCGGGCGAAAAACTGTTTTTT. V is TRBV7-2 and J is TRBJ1-4; D may be TRBD1 (5 bases). CDR3 length: 15 residues. V lost 2 bases to trimming and J lost 8 bases, with 15 bases between them. The germline V gene has CDR1 SGHTA and CDR2 FQGNSA.

This clonotype was seen a few times. The genes are TRBV15 and TRBJ1-5; 8 bases line up with TRBD1. Trimming at V came to 0 bases and at J to 0 bases, leaving 13 bases not matched to a gene. The CDR3 runs 20 residues. CDR1 is LNHNV, CDR2 YYDKDF, per germline (reference sequence). The CDR3, as DNA: TGTGCCACCAGCAGAGATAAAGTTCGGGACAGGAGATATAGCAATCAGCCCCAGCATTTT. It specifies CATSRDKVRDRRYSNQPQHF.

Concerning this clonotype: A read error may produce the germline difference seen at one junction end. J is TRBJ2-6 and V is TRBV29-1; D possibly uses TRBD1 or TRBD2 (6 bases each). From germline, CDR1 is SQVTM and CDR2 ANQGSEA. The CDR3 spans 12 residues. The DNA of the CDR3 is TGCAGCGTTAGTACAGGGCGAGGGACTGAAGCTTTC. Translation gives CSVSTGRGTEAF.

The chain couples TRBV7-2 to TRBJ1-2; TRBD1 matches at 8 bases. Per the germline V gene, CDR1 is SGHTA and CDR2 is FQGNSA. This CDR3 spans 18 amino acids. Trimming cost V 5 bases and J 1 base; bases outside gene matches: 15. The CDR3 spells CASSPKTGDVTINYGYTF. In DNA form, the CDR3 reads TGTGCCAGCAGCCCAAAGACAGGGGATGTCACTATTAACTATGGCTACACCTTC.

This chain links TRBV19 with TRBJ2-7; D is perhaps TRBD2 (6 bases). This CDR3 has 16 residues. Germline CDR1 and CDR2: LNHDA and SQIVND (reference sequence). Trimming took off 0 bases at V and 0 bases at J, with 12 bases between the two ends. In nucleotides, the CDR3 is TGTGCCAGTAGTATAGATCTAGGAGGGTACTCCTACGAGCAGTACTTC. It is translated as CASSIDLGGYSYEQYF.

Of note for this clonotype: The junction does not match germline at one end; this may be a read error. In nucleotides, the CDR3 is TGTGCCAGCAGTGTGGGGGTTACAGAAAAACTGCTTTTT. As protein: CASSVGVTEKLLF. This rearrangement joins TRBV2 to TRBJ1-4; TRBD1 is a possible D gene (5 bases). The germline V gene has CDR1 SNHLY and CDR2 FYNNEI. The CDR3 spans 13 residues.

The genes are TRBV29-1 and TRBJ2-7, with D possibly called TRBD1 or TRBD2 (8 bases each). The germline V gene encodes CDR1 SQVTM and CDR2 ANQGSEA. CDR3 length equals 18 residues. The V end was cut by 4 bases, the J end by 0 bases, with 25 bases between. The CDR3 DNA follows: TGCAGCGTTGTGGGCCAGGGGGCTGGCGGGAGGTCCTCCTACGAGCAGTACTTC. This gives the protein CSVVGQGAGGRSSYEQYF.

V is TRBV10-2 and J is TRBJ1-5, with TRBD1 matching 9 bases. The trim removed 0 bases at V and 7 bases at J, leaving 7 bases unmatched. Germline CDR1 WSHSY, CDR2 SAAADI. The length of the CDR3 is 16 residues. CDR3 bases: TGCGCCAGCAGTGAGTCTGGGACAGGGAGGGAGCAGCCCCAGCATTTT. This gives the protein CASSESGTGREQPQHF.

This clonotype appeared a few times. V and J are TRBV25-1 and TRBJ1-1, with a tentative D call TRBD1 (6 bases). V lost 5 bases and J 3 bases, leaving 13 bases between the germline ends. The CDR3 length is 14 residues. Germline assignment: CDR1 MGHDK and CDR2 SYGVNS. In DNA, the CDR3 is TGTGCCAGCAGTCCTCTCCAGGGGTACACTGAAGCTTTCTTT. It encodes CASSPLQGYTEAFF.

The rearrangement links TRBV25-1 to TRBJ1-5, with 8 bases matching TRBD1. CDR1 and CDR2 from the germline V gene are MGHDK and SYGVNS. The CDR3 contains 18 residues. The trim removed 6 bases at V and 1 base at J, leaving 14 bases unmatched. CDR3 loop: CASRTGGVGSDSNQPQHF. CDR3 in DNA: TGTGCCAGCAGAACAGGGGGAGTGGGGTCGGACAGCAATCAGCCCCAGCATTTT.

Many counts were recorded for this clonotype. Germline and junction disagree at one end, which may indicate a read error. The CDR3 DNA reads as TGTGCCAGCAGCTCACTTTTTCTCATATTT. Protein sequence: CASSSLFLIF. V usage is TRBV7-3 and J usage is TRBJ1-1; D call uncertain. This CDR3 has 10 residues. Germline CDR1 is SGHTA and CDR2 is FQGTGA.

The V gene is TRBV7-9, the J gene TRBJ1-1; D remains unclear. From germline, CDR1 is SEHNR and CDR2 FQNEAQ (reference sequence). This CDR3 is built from 13 residues. V was clipped by 7 bases and J by 6 bases, with 15 bases between them. CDR3 region: CASTPEEDSEAFF. DNA for the CDR3: TGTGCCAGCACCCCGGAGGAGGATTCTGAAGCTTTCTTT.

The J gene is TRBJ1-1, the V gene TRBV10-3, with D maybe TRBD1 (6 bases). Germline CDR1 and CDR2: ENHRY and SYGVKD. The CDR3 has 13 residues. Trimming cost V 11 bases and J 1 base, with 14 bases left between them. CDR3 in DNA: TGTGCCGCACAGACAGGACCGAACACTGAAGCTTTCTTT. Protein product: CAAQTGPNTEAFF.

This clonotype was picked up a small number of times. V usage is TRBV2 and J usage is TRBJ1-1; TRBD1 agrees at 8 bases. The CDR3 covers 14 residues. CDR1 is SNHLY and CDR2 is FYNNEI in the germline V gene. V shed 6 bases and J 5 bases; nucleotides not matched to a gene: 8. The CDR3 region has the DNA TGTGCCAGCAGCCCACGGACAGGGAAAACTGAAGCTTTCTTT. It specifies CASSPRTGKTEAFF.

As concerns this clonotype: At one of its ends the junction is not consistent with the germline gene, which may arise from a read error. The chain recombines TRBV19 with TRBJ1-1; no reliable D call. In germline, CDR1 is LNHDA, CDR2 SQIVND (reference sequence). This CDR3 has 15 amino acids. The CDR3 coding sequence is TGTGCCGGTAGTATGGGTGGAGCTCTTAACACTGAGGCTTTCTTT. The encoded protein is CAGSMGGALNTEAFF.

The V gene is TRBV11-2, the J gene TRBJ2-7, with unresolved D. The CDR3 has 13 residues. Trimming took off 8 bases at V and 2 bases at J, with 13 bases between the two ends. The germline V gene has CDR1 SGHAT and CDR2 FQNNGV. CDR3 in DNA: TGTGCCAGCGCTAGGCTAAGCGCCTACGAGCAGTACTTC. Translating it yields CASARLSAYEQYF.

This clonotype was recorded a few times. The gene calls are TRBV19 and TRBJ1-5; 7 nucleotides align to TRBD1. Per the germline V gene, CDR1 is LNHDA and CDR2 is SQIVND (reference sequence). The CDR3 loop spans 15 amino acids. V gave up 2 bases and J gave up 2 bases; unmatched junction bases: 3. Written as DNA, the CDR3 is TGTGCCAGTAGTATAAACAGGGGTGGCAATCAGCCCCAGCATTTT. This gives the protein CASSINRGGNQPQHF.

Note on this clonotype: The junction and the germline gene differ at one end; a read error may be behind it. The rearrangement uses TRBV10-3 and TRBJ1-2; TRBD1 might be the D (6 bases). Germline V CDR1 and CDR2: ENHRY, SYGVKD. The length of the CDR3 is 14 residues. CDR3 protein: CASSSAGGADGYTF. The CDR3, as DNA: TGTGCCAGCAGTAGTGCTGGGGGCGCGGATGGCTACACCTTC.

About this clonotype: A much larger clone lies a single base off, so this may be a read error. This rearrangement joins TRBV7-2 to TRBJ2-7; 11 bases agree with TRBD2. CDR1 and CDR2 (germline): SGHTA, FQGNSA. The trim removed 8 bases at V and 4 bases at J, leaving 7 bases unmatched. The CDR3 runs 14 residues. CDR3 sequence (DNA): TGTGCCAGCGGGCGACTAGCGGGAAGGTACGAGCAGTACTTC. Protein product: CASGRLAGRYEQYF.

This clonotype has a count of ten or more. The chain combines TRBV29-1 with TRBJ1-3, with 7 positions matching TRBD1. The ends lost 5 bases at V and 4 bases at J; junction bases unmatched: 5. The CDR3 length is 13 residues. Looked up from germline, CDR1 is SQVTM and CDR2 is ANQGSEA. The CDR3 region is CSVTGVWGNTIYF. CDR3 in DNA: TGCAGCGTTACAGGGGTATGGGGAAACACCATATATTTT. Full variable domain (rest looked up from reference TRBV29-1 and TRBJ1-3): SAVISQKPSRDICQRGTSLTIQCQVDSQVTMMFWYRQQPGQSLTLIATANQGSEATYESGFVIDKFPISRPNLTFSTLTVSNMSPEDSSIYLCSVTGVWGNTIYFGEGSWLTVV.

This chain connects TRBV11-2 to TRBJ1-1, with TRBD1 as a possible D gene (6 bases). CDR1 and CDR2 from the germline V gene are SGHAT and FQNNGV. V was cut by 10 bases and J by 1 base, with 25 bases left in between. This CDR3 region has 17 residues. The CDR3 is CAIQRQVGGMRNTEAFF. As DNA, the CDR3 is TGTGCCATCCAAAGACAGGTCGGGGGAATGAGGAACACTGAAGCTTTCTTT.

This clonotype was detected a few times. This chain joins TRBV7-9 and TRBJ2-5; D perhaps matches TRBD2 (6 bases). The length of the CDR3 is 14 residues. The V gene lost 5 bases and the J gene lost 1 base, with 11 bases spanning the gap. Germline CDR1 SEHNR, CDR2 FQNEAQ (reference sequence). In DNA, the CDR3 is TGTGCCAGCAGCCGCGGACTAATCCAAGAGACCCAGTACTTC. Encoded protein: CASSRGLIQETQYF.